The rows below give T cell receptor beta chains drawn from one sample of a study of T cells after posttransplantation cyclophosphamide. Produced via immunoSEQ multiplex PCR; TCRdb's table is partial and in-frame only. The sample consists of under 75,000 clones, over 85% of them appearing once. What was sequenced was PBMCs. The receptors were gathered from a woman younger than 45 in good health and a related stem cell transplant donor. The CDR3 runs from the conserved cysteine through the conserved F or W. D genes are given only for firm matches. Size is stated for part of the rows, as once, few or many counts, or as a class when the clone is expanded.

DNA,CDR3,size,J,length,V,D
TGTGCCAGCAGCCCGGGACAGGGACCCTCCTACGAGCAGTACTTC,CASSPGQGPSYEQYF,NA,TRBJ2-7,15,TRBV11-3,TRBD1
TGTGCCAGCAGCCAAACCCAGGAGGGGGGCTACACCTTC,CASSQTQEGGYTF,once,TRBJ1-2,13,TRBV6-1,NA
TGCGCCAGCAGCTTGCTCCCTGGGACCGGGGAGCTGTTTTTT,CASSLLPGTGELFF,NA,TRBJ2-2,14,TRBV5-1,NA
TGTGCCAGCAGCGGATCGCCAGGAGGCAATGAGCAGTTCTTC,CASSGSPGGNEQFF,NA,TRBJ2-1,14,TRBV6-4,NA
TGTGCCAGCAGCCAACAGGGGGCATGGAATTCACCCCTCCACTTT,CASSQQGAWNSPLHF,once,TRBJ1-6,15,TRBV28,TRBD1
TGTGCCAGCAGTGATGGCCTTCTTCAGGGCTCACCCCTCCACTTT,CASSDGLLQGSPLHF,NA,TRBJ1-6,15,TRBV6-1,NA
TGTGCCAGCTCACCACTTAAGGGTGAGACCCAGTACTTC,CASSPLKGETQYF,NA,TRBJ2-5,13,TRBV18,NA
TGTGCCAGCAGCTTAGCGACGAACTATGGCTACACCTTC,CASSLATNYGYTF,NA,TRBJ1-2,13,TRBV7-8,NA
TGTGCCAGCAGCCAAGAAGGAGAGCTAGCCAAAAACATTCAGTACTTC,CASSQEGELAKNIQYF,once,TRBJ2-4,16,TRBV4-2,NA
TGTGCCAGCACCCAGGACAGGCTAACCGGGGAGCTGTTTTTT,CASTQDRLTGELFF,NA,TRBJ2-2,14,TRBV6-5,TRBD1
TGCGCCAGCAGCTTGGGGATTTGGACATCTCCTAACTATGGCTACACCTTC,CASSLGIWTSPNYGYTF,NA,TRBJ1-2,17,TRBV5-1,NA
TGTGCCAGTAGGGACAGGGGGCAGGGGGGCTACACCTTC,CASRDRGQGGYTF,NA,TRBJ1-2,13,TRBV19,TRBD1
TGCGCCAGCAGCTTGGGCAGGGGGCGGCAAGAGACCCAGTACTTC,CASSLGRGRQETQYF,once,TRBJ2-5,15,TRBV5-1,TRBD1
TGTGCCAGGGACAATCAGCCCCAGCATTTT,CARDNQPQHF,NA,TRBJ1-5,10,TRBV27,NA
TGTGCCAGCAGGGGACAGGGTTACGAGCAGTACTTC,CASRGQGYEQYF,NA,TRBJ2-7,12,TRBV2,TRBD1
TGCAGCGTTGAAGGGACAGATACGCAGTATTTT,CSVEGTDTQYF,NA,TRBJ2-3,11,TRBV29-1,NA
TGTGCCACCAGCAGAGACAGAGAGGCGAACACTGAAGCTTTCTTT,CATSRDREANTEAFF,NA,TRBJ1-1,15,TRBV15,NA
TGTGCCAGCAGTTTAGGGACAGGGGCCCATCATGCCAATCAGCCCCAGCATTTT,CASSLGTGAHHANQPQHF,NA,TRBJ1-5,18,TRBV28,TRBD1
TGTGCCAGCAGTGAAGAGCGACTACAGGGTGGGTTGCAGTACTTC,CASSEERLQGGLQYF,NA,TRBJ2-7,15,TRBV6-1,NA
TGCAGCGTGGAGGTCTCTGGAAACACCATATATTTT,CSVEVSGNTIYF,NA,TRBJ1-3,12,TRBV29-1,NA
TGTGCCAGTAGCACCACAGGGGCTGGGGCCAACGTCCTGACTTTC,CASSTTGAGANVLTF,NA,TRBJ2-6,15,TRBV19,TRBD1
TGTGCCAGCAGTCGGGTGAACACTGAAGCTTTCTTT,CASSRVNTEAFF,NA,TRBJ1-1,12,TRBV6-1,NA
TGTGCCAGTAGGGCAGGGCTCTTGAACACTGAAGCTTTCTTT,CASRAGLLNTEAFF,NA,TRBJ1-1,14,TRBV19,NA
TGTGCCAGCAGCTTAGGCACTAGCGGGAGAACAGATACGCAGTATTTT,CASSLGTSGRTDTQYF,NA,TRBJ2-3,16,TRBV11-3,TRBD2
TGTGCCAGCAGCTTTAGGCGGGAGTCTGATACGCAGTATTTT,CASSFRRESDTQYF,NA,TRBJ2-3,14,TRBV5-4,TRBD2
TGTGCCAGCAGCGACTTAGACTGGTACGGGGCCAACGTCCTGACTTTC,CASSDLDWYGANVLTF,NA,TRBJ2-6,16,TRBV11-3,NA
TGTGCCAGCAGTTTAGGGCGGGGGGATACGCAGTATTTT,CASSLGRGDTQYF,NA,TRBJ2-3,13,TRBV28,TRBD2
TGTGCCAGCAGCCAACTACACGATACGGGCGAGCAGTACTTC,CASSQLHDTGEQYF,NA,TRBJ2-7,14,TRBV5-5,NA
TGCGCCAGCAGCCTTGGACAGCCAGCCCGGAACACTGAAGCTTTCTTT,CASSLGQPARNTEAFF,NA,TRBJ1-1,16,TRBV5-1,NA
TGTGCCAGCAGCGCGGGTCCCATGGCAGCTTTCTTT,CASSAGPMAAFF,NA,TRBJ1-1,12,TRBV5-6,NA
TGCGCCAGCAGCCAAGAAGTAAGCACGCTGAACACCGGGGAGCTGTTTTTT,CASSQEVSTLNTGELFF,NA,TRBJ2-2,17,TRBV4-3,NA
TGTGCCAGTCGGGACTTCGGGGGATATAGCAATCAGCCCCAGCATTTT,CASRDFGGYSNQPQHF,once,TRBJ1-5,16,TRBV19,NA
TGTGCCAGTACCTCCGCGGGACGGGGATCTGCAACTAATGAAAAACTGTTTTTT,CASTSAGRGSATNEKLFF,NA,TRBJ1-4,18,TRBV19,NA
TGTGCCAGCGCCGACACCACTTTCTCCTACGAGCAGTACTTC,CASADTTFSYEQYF,NA,TRBJ2-7,14,TRBV6-1,NA
TGTGCCAGTAGACAAGGGCAGAGGAGCTCCTACAATGAGCAGTTCTTC,CASRQGQRSSYNEQFF,NA,TRBJ2-1,16,TRBV19,NA
TGTGCCATCAGGGACAGCACAGATACGCAGTATTTT,CAIRDSTDTQYF,NA,TRBJ2-3,12,TRBV10-3,NA
TGTGCCAGTAACCGGAAAACAGCCAATCAGCCCCAGCATTTT,CASNRKTANQPQHF,NA,TRBJ1-5,14,TRBV19,NA
TGCGCCAGCAGCTTGGATGGCAGGCACAATTCACCCCTCCACTTT,CASSLDGRHNSPLHF,NA,TRBJ1-6,15,TRBV5-1,NA
TGCGCCAGCAGCCAAGCTTCTTCCTACGAGCAGTACTTC,CASSQASSYEQYF,NA,TRBJ2-7,13,TRBV4-1,NA
TGTGCCAGCAGCTTAGTGGCGAGATCCAGCACAGATACGCAGTATTTT,CASSLVARSSTDTQYF,NA,TRBJ2-3,16,TRBV11-1,NA
TGTGCCAGCAGCTTTAGCGGGGGGGGTATAAACAATGAGCAGTTCTTC,CASSFSGGGINNEQFF,NA,TRBJ2-1,16,TRBV7-2,TRBD2
TGTGCCAGCAGCTTAGGTTCACCCCTCCACTTT,CASSLGSPLHF,NA,TRBJ1-6,11,TRBV11-3,NA
TGCGCCAGCAGCTTTGGTAGCGGGGGGTTCGAGACCCAGTACTTC,CASSFGSGGFETQYF,NA,TRBJ2-5,15,TRBV5-1,TRBD2
TGTGCCAGCAGTTTACGGCCCAGGGCTGGGCAGCCCCAGCATTTT,CASSLRPRAGQPQHF,NA,TRBJ1-5,15,TRBV28,NA
TGTGCCAGCAGTGAAAGTACAGGGGCTGTGGGCTACACCTTC,CASSESTGAVGYTF,few,TRBJ1-2,14,TRBV6-1,TRBD1
TGTGCCAGCAGAAAACGACCCGAACAGCCCCAGCATTTT,CASRKRPEQPQHF,NA,TRBJ1-5,13,TRBV5-8,NA
TGTGCCAGCAGCCCCCGCACGGATAGCTCCTACAATGAGCAGTTCTTC,CASSPRTDSSYNEQFF,NA,TRBJ2-1,16,TRBV9,NA
TGTGCCAGCAGCACTGGGACAGGCTATGGGAACTATGGCTACACCTTC,CASSTGTGYGNYGYTF,NA,TRBJ1-2,16,TRBV9,TRBD1
TGTGCCACCAGTCGGGCAGGGGGGAATGAAAAACTGTTTTTT,CATSRAGGNEKLFF,NA,TRBJ1-4,14,TRBV15,TRBD1
TGTGCCAGCGCCGGGACGCTGAACACTGAAGCTTTCTTT,CASAGTLNTEAFF,NA,TRBJ1-1,13,TRBV18,NA